This T cell receptor beta chain originates from a study of intratumoral heterogeneity in liver cancer. In the study overall: Across the full roughly 14-patient cohort, most patients were male and the median age was 63 years. The study combined RNA-seq, DNA sequencing, TCR-seq and SNP array data from multiple regions of hepatocellular carcinoma specimens to study intratumor heterogeneity. The overall cohort comprised some 74 multiregional samples from around 15 HCC patients, with 45 to 55 tumoral and around 20 adjacent nontumoral regions. What the work shows at the level of the full study, not this receptor alone: The authors acknowledged a relatively low patient number and under-sampled tumor-infiltrating lymphocyte representation as limitations.

For CDR1 and CDR2, the germline V gene (reference sequence) lists LGHDT and YNNKEL. The CDR3 covers 14 residues, taking in both the cysteine and the phenylalanine. CDR3 DNA is the only sequence kept; it has 42 bases, read in frame from the first base. V was cut back by 3 bases and J by 4 bases, leaving a gap of 12 bases between them. The immunoSEQ assay was used to sequence TCR beta chain CDR3 regions from genomic DNA. Primers annealing to V and J segments amplified rearranged VDJ segments. The paper's processing steps were these. Clonality and richness metrics were computed with the ImmunoSeq Analyzer software. To find clones with differing abundance between regions, Fisher's exact test was applied together with a beta-binomial method for extra stringency. In its TCRdb copy, this immuneACCESS table keeps in-frame sequences only and misses some clones. Where compared with another copy, unresolved V genes explain less than half of these, and the others have no known cause. Clone size and the V and J calls come from that table; the DNA yielded D and trimming. Here the sample has some 20,000 clones; around two thirds occur a single time. Clones ranked in the top ten supply roughly 15% of the sample.

With respect to this clone: The antigen it recognizes is unknown. Base qualities are missing; no much larger clone stands one base away.

Early-stage hepatocellular carcinoma was present in all patients, and no therapy was administered to any patient before surgical resection. None of the sampled areas showed macroscopic evidence of necrosis or hemorrhage. TCR sequencing (ImmunoSeq) was performed on multiple regions from two patients. Frozen resection tissue samples were collected at a distance of at least 1 cm from each other. Samples with the label N were taken from nontumoral liver tissue next to the tumor. The DNeasy blood and tissue kit was used to extract genomic DNA from bulk tissue. The clonotype comes from a woman between 65 and 79 years old with hepatocellular carcinoma. The sequence links TRBV3-1 (or the pseudogene TRBV3-2) to TRBJ1-1; there is no confident call for the D gene. Sequences were derived from tumor-adjacent normal tissue, sampled before any cancer treatment. The encoded CDR3 is CASSQREGGTEAFF. At the DNA level, the sequence is TGTGCCAGCAGCCAGAGGGAAGGCGGCACTGAAGCTTTCTTT.